What follows are 3 T cell receptor beta chains derived from one specimen sequenced in a study of blood T cell repertoires in COVID-19. Profiling relied on immunoSEQ multiplex PCR, and the TCRdb table lists in-frame clones only, not all of them. The profile shows 130,000 to 150,000 clones, around 87% of them singletons. Sequenced sample: PBMCs or T cells enriched from blood (not recorded which). Receptors originate from a man aged 60 to 69 who had recovered from COVID-19.

The CDR3, as DNA: TGTGCCAGCAGCGGGGACAGGGTTGATTCACCCCTCCACTTT. Translating it yields CASSGDRVDSPLHF. J is TRBJ1-6 and V is TRBV5-6, with 9 bases lining up with TRBD1. The trim removed 4 bases at V and 8 bases at J, leaving 4 bases unmatched. This CDR3 is 14 amino acids long. Germline V gene sequence: CDR1 SGHDT, CDR2 YYEEEE.

The chain employs TRBV30 and TRBJ2-5, with D possibly being TRBD1 (5 bases). The CDR3 extends over 15 amino acids. CDR1 is GTSNPN and CDR2 is SVGIG in the germline V gene (reference sequence). Trimming stripped 0 bases from V and 5 bases from J, with 16 bases between. This CDR3 is CAWSVPGSSFETQYF. CDR3 sequence (DNA): TGTGCCTGGAGTGTACCAGGGTCGAGCTTTGAGACCCAGTACTTC. The full variable domain, completed using reference TRBV30 and TRBJ2-5, is SQTIHQWPATLVQPVGSPLSLECTVEGTSNPNLYWYRQAAGRGLQLLFYSVGIGQISSEVPQNLSASRPQDRQFILSSKKLLLSDSGFYLCAWSVPGSSFETQYFGPGTRLLVL.

V usage is TRBV5-1 and J usage is TRBJ2-3; 9 bases agree with TRBD2. With 4 bases clipped from V and 5 bases from J, the junction kept 11 bases outside the gene matches. Looked up from germline, CDR1 is SGHRS and CDR2 is YFSETQ. The length of the CDR3 is 16 residues. The CDR3 DNA reads as TGCGCCAGCAGCGTTCAAGGAGCGGGGGGAGGAGATACGCAGTATTTT. It specifies CASSVQGAGGGDTQYF.